A selection of T cell receptor beta chains follows, all from one sample in a study of blood T cell repertoires in COVID-19. Here immunoSEQ multiplex PCR was the method, and the copy in TCRdb shows in-frame clones only, minus some. This table has some 100,000 clones, approximately 88% appearing once. The sample consisted of peripheral blood. The receptor source for this set is an older woman with acute or convalescent COVID-19. The CDR3 runs from the conserved cysteine through the conserved F or W. D genes are given only for firm matches. Expanded clones get a size class; other rows say once, few or many, or leave the size out.

D: NA; J: TRBJ2-1; size: NA; V: TRBV19; DNA: TGTGCCAGTAACTACAGGGATAGCTCCTACAATGAGCAGTTCTTC; CDR3: CASNYRDSSYNEQFF
D: NA; J: TRBJ1-3; size: NA; V: TRBV28; DNA: TGTGCCAGCAGTTTACTTCAGGGACAACCTGGAAACACCATATATTTT; CDR3: CASSLLQGQPGNTIYF
D: NA; J: TRBJ1-4; size: NA; V: TRBV30; DNA: TGTGCCTGGAGTCCAACCAGGGGTAGCAGTGAAAAACTGTTTTTT; CDR3: CAWSPTRGSSEKLFF
D: TRBD2; J: TRBJ2-5; size: few; V: TRBV11-3; DNA: TGTGCCAGCAGCTTAACTAGCGGGGAGACCCAGTACTTC; CDR3: CASSLTSGETQYF
D: NA; J: TRBJ2-1; size: NA; V: TRBV5-6; DNA: TGTGCCAGCAGCTGGACGGGCCAACCGGGGGAGCAGTTCTTC; CDR3: CASSWTGQPGEQFF
D: TRBD1; J: TRBJ1-6; size: NA; V: TRBV28; DNA: TGTGCCAGCAGTTTAGACAGGGTTTCACCCCTCCACTTT; CDR3: CASSLDRVSPLHF
D: TRBD1; J: TRBJ1-6; size: NA; V: TRBV5-1; DNA: TGCGCCAGCAGCTTGGGACAGGGCTCCGATTCACCCCTCCACTTT; CDR3: CASSLGQGSDSPLHF
D: NA; J: TRBJ1-1; size: NA; V: TRBV30; DNA: TGTGCCTGGAGTCAAACACCTCTGAACACTGAAGCTTTCTTT; CDR3: CAWSQTPLNTEAFF
D: NA; J: TRBJ1-1; size: NA; V: TRBV7-9; DNA: TGTGCCAGCAGCTTAGGGATAAGGAGAGACACTGAAGCTTTCTTT; CDR3: CASSLGIRRDTEAFF
D: NA; J: TRBJ1-2; size: NA; V: TRBV30; DNA: TGTGCCTGGAGAGAGGGCGGGGCCCATGGCTACACCTTC; CDR3: CAWREGGAHGYTF
D: NA; J: TRBJ2-6; size: NA; V: TRBV5-6; DNA: TGTGCCAGCAGCTTACAGGGTGCTGGGGCCAACGTCCTGACTTTC; CDR3: CASSLQGAGANVLTF
D: NA; J: TRBJ2-7; size: NA; V: TRBV5-1; DNA: TGCGCCAGCAGCTTCACAGGGAATCGGTACGAGCAGTACTTC; CDR3: CASSFTGNRYEQYF
D: TRBD1; J: TRBJ1-2; size: NA; V: TRBV9; DNA: TGTGCCAGCAGCGTAGCCGACAGGGACTATGGCTACACCTTC; CDR3: CASSVADRDYGYTF
D: NA; J: TRBJ2-1; size: NA; V: TRBV19; DNA: TGTGCCGCCGGTAGGGGGAACTACAATGAGCAGTTCTTC; CDR3: CAAGRGNYNEQFF
D: TRBD2; J: TRBJ2-3; size: NA; V: TRBV19; DNA: TGTGCCAGTAGCCAATCCCCAGCGGGGGGTTCAGATACGCAGTATTTT; CDR3: CASSQSPAGGSDTQYF
D: TRBD1; J: TRBJ2-5; size: NA; V: TRBV19; DNA: TGTGCCAGTAGTGCGGACAGGGAGGAGACCCAGTACTTC; CDR3: CASSADREETQYF
D: TRBD2; J: TRBJ2-1; size: many; V: TRBV18; DNA: TGTGCCAGCTCACCTGGGCGACTAGCGGGGGTCAATGAGCAGTTCTTC; CDR3: CASSPGRLAGVNEQFF
D: TRBD1; J: TRBJ1-2; size: once; V: TRBV10-3; DNA: TGTGCCATCAGTGAGCCTTCGGACAGGGGGCACTATGGCTACACCTTC; CDR3: CAISEPSDRGHYGYTF
D: NA; J: TRBJ1-2; size: NA; V: TRBV5-1; DNA: TGCGCCAGCAGCTTGGTGGGGGGGCGGTATGGCTACACCTTC; CDR3: CASSLVGGRYGYTF
D: TRBD1; J: TRBJ1-1; size: NA; V: TRBV4-2; DNA: TGTGCCAGCAGCCAAGATCGGGGACAGGGAGTGTTGGCTGAAGCTTTCTTT; CDR3: CASSQDRGQGVLAEAFF
D: TRBD1; J: TRBJ1-3; size: NA; V: TRBV4-2; DNA: TGTGCCAGCAGCCAAGTTTCCGGGACAGGCTCTGGAAACACCATATATTTT; CDR3: CASSQVSGTGSGNTIYF
D: NA; J: TRBJ2-7; size: once; V: TRBV11-3; DNA: TGTGCCAGCAGCTTAGAGTTGGGAGGAGGGCGCTACGAGCAGTACTTC; CDR3: CASSLELGGGRYEQYF
D: NA; J: TRBJ1-4; size: NA; V: TRBV5-6; DNA: TGTGCCAGCAGCCAGCCCCGGAGGAATGAAAAACTGTTTTTT; CDR3: CASSQPRRNEKLFF
D: NA; J: TRBJ1-1; size: NA; V: TRBV5-4; DNA: TGTGCCAGCAGTCCGGGACAAGCGAACACTGAAGCTTTCTTT; CDR3: CASSPGQANTEAFF
D: NA; J: TRBJ1-5; size: NA; V: TRBV11-2; DNA: TGTGCCAGCAGCTTACACGGGGGAGATCAGCCCCAGCATTTT; CDR3: CASSLHGGDQPQHF
D: TRBD1; J: TRBJ1-2; size: NA; V: TRBV4-1; DNA: TGCGCCAGCAGCCACGGGGGACCAGGGGGAGGTGGCTACACCTTC; CDR3: CASSHGGPGGGGYTF
D: NA; J: TRBJ2-3; size: NA; V: TRBV7-2; DNA: TGTGCCAGCAGCTTATCGCCCGGGGACACAGATACGCAGTATTTT; CDR3: CASSLSPGDTDTQYF
D: TRBD2; J: TRBJ2-1; size: NA; V: TRBV27; DNA: TGTGCCAGCGCCGGGGAGGGGAACAATGAGCAGTTCTTC; CDR3: CASAGEGNNEQFF
D: TRBD2; J: TRBJ2-7; size: NA; V: TRBV7-9; DNA: TGTGCCAGCAGCTTGTCTGGGGGGGCCTACGAGCAGTACTTC; CDR3: CASSLSGGAYEQYF
D: NA; J: TRBJ2-1; size: NA; V: TRBV10-2; DNA: TGCGCCAGCAGTGAGGCGGGACTCTACAATGAGCAGTTCTTC; CDR3: CASSEAGLYNEQFF
D: NA; J: TRBJ2-7; size: NA; V: TRBV30; DNA: TGTGCCTGGTCCAAAGGGGCCTCCTACGAGCAGTACTTC; CDR3: CAWSKGASYEQYF
D: NA; J: TRBJ1-5; size: many; V: TRBV12-3/TRBV12-4; DNA: TGTGCCAGCAGTTCCCAGAATCAGCCCCAGCATTTT; CDR3: CASSSQNQPQHF
D: NA; J: TRBJ1-6; size: NA; V: TRBV18; DNA: TGTGCCAGCTCTCAAATACAGGGTATGGATTCACCCCTCCACTTT; CDR3: CASSQIQGMDSPLHF
D: TRBD2; J: TRBJ2-2; size: NA; V: TRBV10-3; DNA: TGTGCCATCAGTCGAACGACTAGCGGGGGGGCGAGCACCGGGGAGCTGTTTTTT; CDR3: CAISRTTSGGASTGELFF
D: NA; J: TRBJ2-6; size: NA; V: TRBV6-4; DNA: TGTGCCAGCGCGGGGACGGCTAGCTCTGGGGCCAACGTCCTGACTTTC; CDR3: CASAGTASSGANVLTF
D: TRBD2; J: TRBJ2-2; size: NA; V: TRBV6-1; DNA: TGTGCCAGCAGTGAAGTTGGACTAGAGGTCGCCGGGGAGCTGTTTTTT; CDR3: CASSEVGLEVAGELFF
D: TRBD1; J: TRBJ1-1; size: NA; V: TRBV10-2; DNA: TGCGCCAGCAGTGACAACAGGGGCCGGATCACTGAAGCTTTCTTT; CDR3: CASSDNRGRITEAFF
D: NA; J: TRBJ1-5; size: NA; V: TRBV14; DNA: TGTGCCAGCAGCCAAGATTATCATCAGCCCCAGCATTTT; CDR3: CASSQDYHQPQHF